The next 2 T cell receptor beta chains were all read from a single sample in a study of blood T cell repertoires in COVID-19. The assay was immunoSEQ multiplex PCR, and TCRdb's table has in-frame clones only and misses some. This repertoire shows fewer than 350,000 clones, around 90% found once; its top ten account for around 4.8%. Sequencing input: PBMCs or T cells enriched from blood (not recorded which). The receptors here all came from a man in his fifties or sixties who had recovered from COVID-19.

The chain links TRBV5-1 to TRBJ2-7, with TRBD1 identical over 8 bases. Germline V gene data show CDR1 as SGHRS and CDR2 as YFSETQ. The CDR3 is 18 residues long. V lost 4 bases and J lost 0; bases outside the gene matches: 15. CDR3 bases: TGCGCCAGCAGCGTGAGCGGAAGGGGGACAGGCAACTCCTACGAGCAGTACTTC. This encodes CASSVSGRGTGNSYEQYF.

In DNA form, the CDR3 reads TGTGCCAGCAGCAACCCGACTCCTACCGGGGAGCTGTTTTTT. This encodes CASSNPTPTGELFF. The chain recombines TRBV21-1 with TRBJ2-2; the table's TRBD2 call for D was not verified on the DNA. TRBV21-1 is a recognized pseudogene. CDR3 length equals 14 residues.